This T cell receptor (beta chain) was recovered during a study of blood T cell repertoires in COVID-19. Study in general: PBMCs, B-cell-depleted T cells, or T cells were the source of the cDNA or gDNA that made up the material.

The germline V gene has CDR1 SGHDN and CDR2 FVKESK. CDR3 length equals 16 residues. Trimming took 4 bases from V and 3 from J; bases not matched to a gene: 8. The method was immunoSEQ multiplex PCR; TCRdb's version includes in-frame clones alone and lacks a portion of them. The repertoire holds 250,000 to 350,000 clones, with nearly 90% as singletons. The origin of this receptor is a woman younger than 30 with acute COVID-19. The sample comprised PBMCs or T cells enriched from blood (not recorded which). The V gene is TRBV14, the J gene TRBJ2-1; 8 bases match TRBD2. In DNA, the CDR3 is TGTGCCAGCAGCCTCCATCTCACTAGCGGCTACAATGAGCAGTTCTTC. Translated: CASSLHLTSGYNEQFF. Full variable domain (outside the CDR3, taken from reference TRBV14 and TRBJ2-1): EAGVTQFPSHSVIEKGQTVTLRCDPISGHDNLYWYRRVMGKEIKFLLHFVKESKQDESGMPNNRFLAERTGGTYSTLKVQPAELEDSGVYFCASSLHLTSGYNEQFFGPGTRLTVL.